Listed here is a single T cell receptor beta chain. The clone's antigen remains unknown. Per-nucleotide qualities are absent, and no much larger clonotype sits a single base away. TCR CDR3 regions were amplified from genomic DNA by multiplex PCR using the deep immunoSEQ assay. Extracted genomic DNA from each cell subset was distributed evenly across all wells of several immunoSEQ 96-well plates, and each plate was treated as a replicate. For sorted subsets, 150 to 200 ng genomic DNA, equal to about 30,000 T cell genomes, was loaded into each replicate PCR. Purified libraries were quantified with a Qubit 3.0 fluorometer, sized on a Bioanalyzer 2100, and re-quantified with the KAPA Library Quantification kit. Each immunoSEQ 96-well plate was sequenced on its own single-read 150-cycle Illumina NextSeq 550 flow cell. The authors processed their data as follows. The immunoSEQ output contained only junctional sequences without quality scores, so filtering could not match that applied to full-length reads. To assign V/J genes and CDR3, sequences were annotated using PyIR, a Python wrapper for IgBLAST v1.9, with IMGT germline references. Reads were filtered out if the reads had weak V/J assignments (E-value above 1e-6), no CDR3, stop codons, out-of-frame junctions, or ambiguous translated residues. V3J clonotypes were defined by identical inferred V gene, J gene, and CDR3 amino acid sequence. The percentage overlap between two repertoires was calculated by dividing the number of shared unique clonotypes by the size of the smaller repertoire. RTK rarefaction, the Chao1 estimator, and Recon v2.1 estimates of unobserved clonotypes were used to assess repertoire richness. Generation probabilities were computed with OLGA for all TCRbeta clonotypes obtained by the gDNA method from several donors. As stored in TCRdb, this immuneACCESS dataset retains in-frame rearrangements with V and J assigned. A fraction of the clones does not appear; measured against another copy, unresolved V genes explain less than half of the discrepancy, and the remainder lacks a known reason. The V and J calls and clone size are taken from that table; D and trimming were inferred from the DNA. A total of some 1 million clones appear in this sample, roughly 80% of them only once. The ten largest clones add up to 1.4% to 1.5% of the sample.

This entry is derived from a study of shared clonotypes between healthy human individuals (dated by TCRdb to between 2020 and 2021). Looking at the study overall: The cohort included a few men and a couple of women between 18 and 49 years of age. For each donor, CD4 naive and CD4 memory were each run on three plates, CD8 naive on two plates, and CD8 memory on one plate. To estimate repertoire size and how much clonotype sharing occurs between individuals, the study deeply sequenced the blood TCR repertoires of 4 to 6 healthy adults. Libraries were prepared and TCR repertoires were sequenced by different laboratories using diverse techniques, in order to increase sequencing depth and limit assay-specific biases. Per donor, leukapheresis produced somewhere between about 0.9 and 9 billion PBMCs. Study-wide findings and limitations: Based on pairwise subsampling, the degree of clonotype sharing among donors was expected to be affected by sequencing depth. Approximately 4.8% of naive CD4, around 3.5% of naive CD8, 2.3% of memory CD4, and 0.4% of memory CD8 clonotypes were shared across a few donors. Higher generation probabilities were observed for clonotypes shared by all four sorted-subset donors than for non-shared clonotypes. Incomplete sequencing was indicated by rarefaction of sorted-subset datasets, despite the large sequencing depth. Naive subsets generally had larger estimated clonotype richness than memory subsets did. Because the study included only a small number of donors, the genetic and exposure-history diversity represented was limited. Sampling was restricted to blood, and TCR repertoires in tissue are likely to differ from TCR repertoires in blood.

The donors were healthy, HIV-negative adults with no recently reported acute infections or vaccinations. Every donor was a Caucasian adult residing in Nashville, Tennessee, USA. Magnetic negative selection was used to enrich CD4+ T cells, after which naive cells were positively selected on CD45RA and the negative fraction became the memory subset. Blood was collected by leukapheresis, and PBMCs were isolated by Ficoll-Histopaque density gradient centrifugation and then cryopreserved in liquid nitrogen vapor phase. Analytical flow cytometry was used to check the purity and quantity of each magnetically sorted T cell population. Genomic DNA was isolated from every sorted fraction and measured by UV absorbance on a Nanodrop 2000c. The clonotype was recovered from a man between 18 and 35 years old in good health. Sequenced input: memory CD4+ T cells sorted from blood. Per the publication, the cell subset or site label means: CD45RA-negative fraction.

The CDR3 region has the sequence CASSMRRGAGYNEQFF. The sequenced DNA is TGTGCCAGTAGTATGCGGCGGGGTGCGGGGTACAATGAGCAGTTCTTC. The rearranged chain carries TRBV19 and TRBJ2-1; the D gene is perhaps TRBD2, from 6 matching bases. Including cysteine and phenylalanine, the CDR3 has 16 amino acids. Left in the record is the CDR3 DNA by itself, 48 bases read in frame from the first base. V loses 3 bases, J loses 4 bases, and the germline ends lie 16 bases apart. Looking up the germline V gene (reference sequence) yields CDR1 LNHDA and CDR2 SQIVND.